The 20 T cell receptor beta chains below all came from one sample that was sequenced in a study of T cells in Graves' hyperthyroidism and ophthalmopathy. Researchers amplified the TCR beta CDR3 regions from RNA transcripts. RT-PCR in the first round (using the HTBI primer set) targeted the TCR CDR3. TCRdb reprocessed the multiplex PCR reads with MiXCR, giving one entry per CDR3 protein. This sample has about 500,000 distinct CDR3 sequences, with over 15% found just once. Material: blood. Source of these receptors: a woman in her late teens or twenties with Graves' hyperthyroidism.

With respect to this clonotype: An end of the junction differs from the germline gene, which may be a read error. The J gene is TRBJ2-5, the V gene TRBV28, with no clear D. The CDR3 has 9 residues. CDR1 is MDHEN and CDR2 is SYDVKM in the germline V gene. CDR3 sequence reads: CASSPPVDF. In DNA form, the CDR3 reads TGTGCCAGCAGTCCCCCGGTGGACTTC.

The chain is built from TRBV10-3 and TRBJ2-3, with TRBD2 matching over 7 bases. Trimming removed 7 bases from V and 3 bases from J; junction bases left unmatched: 10. The CDR3 spans 15 residues. The germline gives CDR1 ENHRY, CDR2 SYGVKD. This CDR3 is CAITRTSAGTDTQYF. CDR3 DNA: TGTGCCATCACAAGGACTAGTGCGGGGACAGATACGCAGTATTTT.

This clonotype was observed at least ten times. J is TRBJ1-2 and V is TRBV2; D may be TRBD1 (5 bases). Germline CDR1 SNHLY, CDR2 FYNNEI. The CDR3 runs to 13 residues. Trimming pared 7 bases from V and 5 bases from J, leaving 14 bases between. As DNA, the CDR3 is TGTGCCAGCACCGAAGGGGTAGGGTATGGCTACACCTTC. It yields the protein CASTEGVGYGYTF.

This chain joins TRBV6-2 or TRBV6-3 and TRBJ2-2; the D is unclear. This CDR3 comprises 12 residues. V was cut by 7 bases and J by 2 bases, with 5 bases left in between. CDR1 and CDR2 from the germline V gene are MNHEY and SVGEGT. CDR3 residues: CASTPNTGELFF. For the CDR3, the DNA is TGTGCCAGCACCCCTAACACCGGGGAGCTGTTTTTT.

This clonotype occurred many times. The chain links TRBV20-1 to TRBJ2-1; a possible D gene is TRBD1 (5 bases). Per germline, CDR1 DFQATT and CDR2 SNEGSKA (reference sequence). The V gene lost 4 bases and the J gene lost 3 bases, with 7 bases spanning the gap. This CDR3 contains 12 residues. CDR3 in DNA: TGCAGTGCTACAGGGATCTACAATGAGCAGTTCTTC. Protein: CSATGIYNEQFF.

Ten or more counts support this clonotype. The gene calls are TRBV20-1 and TRBJ2-1; 8 nucleotides match TRBD2. This CDR3 has 11 residues. V lost 4 bases and J lost 9; bases outside the gene matches: 2. Germline V lookup: CDR1 DFQATT, CDR2 SNEGSKA (reference sequence). CDR3 amino acids: CSATAGVEQFF. The CDR3, as DNA: TGCAGTGCTACAGCGGGAGTTGAGCAGTTCTTC.

In this sample, this clonotype turned up many times. V is TRBV5-4 and J is TRBJ2-1; 12 bases match TRBD2. V dropped 0 bases and J dropped 1; count of bases not matched to a gene: 5. CDR1 and CDR2 (germline): SGHNT, YYREEE (reference sequence). This CDR3 spans 18 amino acids. CDR3 DNA: TGTGCCAGCAGCTTGGGACTAGCGGGAGACGCGTCCTACAATGAGCAGTTCTTC. Its protein product is CASSLGLAGDASYNEQFF.

This clonotype has a count of ten or more. Here the CDR3 DNA reads TGTGCCAGCAGTGTGGCAGGGTCCAACTATGGCTACACCTTC. Its protein product is CASSVAGSNYGYTF. The chain employs TRBV2 and TRBJ1-2, with a possible D match to TRBD1 (5 bases). The CDR3 runs 14 residues. V lost 4 bases to trimming and J lost 2 bases, with 11 bases between them. Germline V gene lookup returns CDR1 SNHLY and CDR2 FYNNEI.

This clonotype appeared a few times. As DNA, the CDR3 is TGTGCCAGCAGCTCCCCTTTCCGGGGCTACAATGAGCAGTTCTTC. This encodes CASSSPFRGYNEQFF. This chain uses TRBV7-9 with TRBJ2-1, with a tentative D call TRBD2 (5 bases). Germline-derived CDR1 and CDR2 are SEHNR and FQNEAQ (reference sequence). Trimming shortened V by 4 bases and J by 3 bases, and 13 bases separated the two germline ends. This CDR3 comprises 15 residues.

This clonotype was counted many times. The V call is TRBV27, the J call TRBJ2-2; tentatively, D is TRBD1 or TRBD2 (5 bases each). Trimming removed 8 bases from V and 5 bases from J, with 21 bases in between. The CDR3 is 16 amino acids. Germline V lookup: CDR1 MNHEY, CDR2 SMNVEV (reference sequence). CDR3 sequence: CASHRGRGMRTGELFF. The CDR3 DNA is TGTGCCAGCCATCGGGGACGAGGGATGAGGACCGGGGAGCTGTTTTTT.

The CDR3 is CASSELDFHTQYF. The DNA of the CDR3 is TGTGCCAGCAGTGAACTGGACTTCCATACGCAGTATTTT. The rearrangement joins TRBV6-1 to TRBJ2-3; D may be TRBD2 (5 bases). Trimming took 2 bases from V and 7 from J, leaving 10 bases between them. This CDR3 contains 13 residues. The germline CDR1 and CDR2 sequences are MNHNS and SASEGT.

This clonotype was picked up many times. The J gene is TRBJ2-1, the V gene TRBV2, with D possibly TRBD1 on 6 matching bases. The CDR3 totals 16 residues. Germline assignment: CDR1 SNHLY and CDR2 FYNNEI. Deletions cut 5 bases from V and 2 bases from J, with 16 bases between. This CDR3 is CASSITGIPTYNEQFF. The CDR3 DNA follows: TGTGCCAGCAGTATAACAGGGATCCCGACCTACAATGAGCAGTTCTTC. The whole variable domain, remainder taken from reference TRBV2 and TRBJ2-1, is EPEVTQTPSHQVTQMGQEVILRCVPISNHLYFYWYRQILGQKVEFLVSFYNNEISEKSEIFDDQFSVERPDGSNFTLKIRSTKLEDSAMYFCASSITGIPTYNEQFFGPGTRLTVL.

This clonotype was detected a few times. CDR3 loop: CASSYGAGQFF. CDR3 in DNA: TGTGCCAGCAGTTACGGGGCTGGGCAGTTCTTC. The rearrangement links TRBV6-5 to TRBJ2-1; a weak D match, TRBD1 (5 bases). V lost 2 bases, J lost 12 bases, and 8 bases lay in between. The CDR3 spans 11 residues. The germline CDR1 and CDR2 sequences are MNHEY and SVGAGI.

This clonotype has ten or more counts. The rearrangement links TRBV18 to TRBJ1-1, with a weak D call TRBD1 (6 bases). Germline lookup yields CDR1 KGHSH and CDR2 LQKENI. This CDR3 spans 13 amino acids. The V end lost 5 bases, the J end lost 0 bases, and 7 bases lay between the germline ends. CDR3 in DNA: TGTGCCAGCTCAGGACAGATGAACACTGAAGCTTTCTTT. Protein product: CASSGQMNTEAFF. Drawing the rest from reference TRBV18 and TRBJ1-1, the complete variable domain is NAGVMQNPRHLVRRRGQEARLRCSPMKGHSHVYWYRQLPEEGLKFMVYLQKENIIDESGMPKERFSAEFPKEGPSILRIQQVVRGDSAAYFCASSGQMNTEAFFGQGTRLTVV.

This clonotype was observed many times. V gene TRBV19 combines with J gene TRBJ1-5, with 8 bases lining up with TRBD1. This CDR3 comprises 16 residues. Losses at the gene ends were 5 bases for V and 6 bases for J; bases not matched to a gene: 12. The germline CDR1 and CDR2 sequences are LNHDA and SQIVND (reference sequence). CDR3 coding DNA: TGTGCCAGTAGTTCGTTAAGGGACAGGACATTTCAGCCCCAGCATTTT. Its translation is CASSSLRDRTFQPQHF.

This clonotype has ten or more counts. The rearrangement uses TRBV12-3 or TRBV12-4 and TRBJ2-2; 10 bases are a match to TRBD1. With 3 bases clipped from V and 3 bases from J, the junction kept 4 bases outside the gene matches. The CDR3 spans 16 residues. CDR3 loop: CASSFRGTGDTGELFF. DNA for the CDR3: TGTGCCAGCAGTTTTCGCGGGACAGGGGACACCGGGGAGCTGTTTTTT.

This clonotype was observed at least ten times. V gene TRBV7-3 combines with J gene TRBJ2-1, with a tentative D call TRBD2 (6 bases). V shed 2 bases and J shed 9 bases, with 17 bases lying between them. This CDR3 has 15 amino acids. Germline V gene lookup returns CDR1 SGHTA and CDR2 FQGTGA. CDR3 sequence reads: CASSLGAGTLAEQFF. The CDR3 DNA reads as TGTGCCAGCAGCTTAGGAGCCGGGACTCTCGCTGAGCAGTTCTTC.

V and J are TRBV7-2 and TRBJ2-7; 10 bases align to TRBD2. Looked up from germline, CDR1 is SGHTA and CDR2 is FQGNSA. The CDR3 runs 17 residues. After removal of 1 base from V and 5 bases from J, the junction contained 11 bases not matched to a gene. CDR3 coding DNA: TGTGCCAGCAGCTTAGGATTTAGCGGGAGGATCCAAGACGAGCAGTACTTC. The encoded protein is CASSLGFSGRIQDEQYF.

This clonotype has only a few counts. The genes are TRBV20-1 and TRBJ1-2; no clear D. The CDR3 has 15 amino acids. Germline CDR1 is DFQATT and CDR2 is SNEGSKA (reference sequence). The V gene lost 0 bases and the J gene lost 4 bases, with 15 bases spanning the gap. The CDR3 sequence: CSARDLSTIAYGYTF. Here the CDR3 DNA reads TGCAGTGCTAGAGATCTGTCGACTATTGCCTATGGCTACACCTTC.

This clonotype appeared many times. The chain uses TRBV7-8 and TRBJ2-7; 14 bases map to TRBD2. The J segment lost 3 bases and the V segment lost 4 bases, leaving 8 bases of the junction unmatched. CDR1 and CDR2 from the germline V gene are SGHVS and FQNEAQ. The CDR3 contains 17 residues. This CDR3 reads CASSWGTGTSGGYEQYF. CDR3 sequence (DNA): TGTGCCAGCAGCTGGGGGACAGGGACTAGCGGGGGCTACGAGCAGTACTTC.